This entry describes one T cell receptor beta chain. Antigen unknown. Researchers ran the PCR with 60 Vbeta and 13 Jbeta primers. Only in-frame clones appear in the TCRdb table, and some are missing; sequencing was by immunoSEQ multiplex PCR. This sample carries 90,000 to 140,000 clones, around four fifths of them seen once, and the ten largest clones take under 1.5%. Germline V gene data show CDR1 as WNHNN and CDR2 as SYGVQD (reference sequence). The V end was cut by 1 base, the J end by 0 bases, with 6 bases between. This CDR3 has 14 residues. The sample comes from a study of cytomegalovirus exposure and HLA in healthy donors. The study's findings and limits: A later analysis by the authors found several of the most significant clusters apparently linked to common viral pathogens. The study dropped some indistinguishable V segments, TRBV6-2 and TRBV6-3 among them. Reports state that TCR beta sequences accurately predicted most subjects' HLA-A and HLA-B alleles.

This rearrangement joins TRBV10-1 to TRBJ1-1; possible D gene TRBD1, 5 bases. The sequence derives from a man aged 30-40 years in good health and CMV-seronegative. Sequenced sample: PBMCs. The CDR3 here is CASSEWGLNTEAFF. CDR3 sequence (DNA): TGCGCCAGCAGTGAGTGGGGCCTGAACACTGAAGCTTTCTTT.